The table lists the clone carrying this T cell receptor (beta chain) with many counts. The target antigen is unknown. Unique molecular identifiers featured in how the TCRbeta library was prepared. MiXCR, applied by TCRdb to the PCR reads, yields one record per CDR3 protein. The repertoire holds 200,000 to 250,000 distinct CDR3 sequences, with approximately 8% as singletons. These data come from a study of T-cell reconstitution after alpha-beta-depleted transplantation in children. CDR1 SNHLY and CDR2 FYNNEI come from the germline V gene. This CDR3 comprises 17 residues. V was trimmed by 7 bases and J by 0 bases, leaving 19 bases between them. Overall study results and limits: Several patients had high TCRbeta diversity at day 60; it came from surviving recipient T cells and thymic progenitors. Fresh T-cell production supplied most of the T-cell counts and diversity seen one year after transplant. Several hundred graft clones that had expanded were reportedly the source of alpha-beta T cells about two months after transplant.

This receptor was identified in a male patient between 2 and 10 years old who had a stem cell transplant for acute myeloid leukemia, so the T cells may come from the graft donor. Sequences were derived from PBMCs, mostly from graft donor cells, sampled 360 days after TCRalphabeta/CD19-depleted stem cell transplant. The rearrangement uses TRBV2 and TRBJ2-1; TRBD1 or TRBD2 may be the D gene (7 bases each). In DNA, the CDR3 is TGTGCCAGCATGGGGGGGGGACAGTCAAACTCCTACAATGAGCAGTTCTTC. Protein: CASMGGGQSNSYNEQFF. Together with reference TRBV2 and TRBJ2-1, the CDR3 gives the full variable domain: EPEVTQTPSHQVTQMGQEVILRCVPISNHLYFYWYRQILGQKVEFLVSFYNNEISEKSEIFDDQFSVERPDGSNFTLKIRSTKLEDSAMYFCASMGGGQSNSYNEQFFGPGTRLTVL.